This T cell receptor beta chain was captured by sequencing in a study of T cell responses to AZD1222 COVID-19 vaccine. With regard to this clone: Its antigen is not known.

The table came from immunoSEQ multiplex PCR; TCRdb's copy has only in-frame clones and leaves some out. The sample lists about 130,000 clones; around 83% were seen once. CDR1 ENHRY and CDR2 SYGVKD come from the germline V gene. The CDR3 covers 15 residues. Trimming shortened V by 4 bases and J by 7 bases, and 17 bases separated the two germline ends. Study results and limitations: Clonal diversity may have been underestimated, and the donors were mostly white British, with more females than males. No repertoire was sampled before or during the peak T cell response, only after it. Spike-specific TCR breadth and depth went up after people got two AZD1222 doses.

Pooling of second doses given at about 4 or about 12 weeks was done. Sequences were derived from peripheral blood, sampled 28 days after the second AZD1222 dose. This chain uses TRBV10-3 with TRBJ2-1, with D tentatively TRBD1 or TRBD2 (5 bases each). This receptor was identified in an adult who received the AZD1222 COVID-19 vaccine. The CDR3 loop reads CAISAGTYYGNEQFF. As DNA, the CDR3 is TGTGCCATCAGTGCCGGGACCTATTATGGGAATGAGCAGTTCTTC.